This T cell receptor (beta chain) was sequenced for a study of beta chain features in type 1 diabetes. V lost 3 bases and J lost 5; bases outside the gene matches: 10. Germline CDR1 reads SGHDT; CDR2 reads YYEEEE. The CDR3 extends over 16 amino acids. Reverse transcribing all isolated RNA meant expressed TCRB transcripts were sequenced. Data came from immunoSEQ multiplex PCR; TCRdb stores just in-frame clones and leaves some out. There are roughly 700,000 clones in the sample; roughly 13% occur only once, and approximately 0.022% lies in the top ten. General study findings and limits: Among patients with Type 1 diabetes, TCRB CDR3s were moderately but significantly shorter in every one of the four CD4+ subsets. For cells with high TCR expression, cDNA sequencing could yield over-representation. Junctions at VDJ sites from type 1 diabetes patients had fewer insertions and more deletions.

As concerns this clone: Antigen: not known.

The rearrangement joins TRBV5-6 to TRBJ2-7, with 11 positions matching TRBD1. The receptor comes from a man younger than 35 with type 1 diabetes. What was sequenced was naive CD4+ T cells from blood. CDR3 DNA sequence: TGTGCCAGCAGCTGGTTGGACAGGGGGCTTGGCGACGAGCAGTACTTC. As protein: CASSWLDRGLGDEQYF.